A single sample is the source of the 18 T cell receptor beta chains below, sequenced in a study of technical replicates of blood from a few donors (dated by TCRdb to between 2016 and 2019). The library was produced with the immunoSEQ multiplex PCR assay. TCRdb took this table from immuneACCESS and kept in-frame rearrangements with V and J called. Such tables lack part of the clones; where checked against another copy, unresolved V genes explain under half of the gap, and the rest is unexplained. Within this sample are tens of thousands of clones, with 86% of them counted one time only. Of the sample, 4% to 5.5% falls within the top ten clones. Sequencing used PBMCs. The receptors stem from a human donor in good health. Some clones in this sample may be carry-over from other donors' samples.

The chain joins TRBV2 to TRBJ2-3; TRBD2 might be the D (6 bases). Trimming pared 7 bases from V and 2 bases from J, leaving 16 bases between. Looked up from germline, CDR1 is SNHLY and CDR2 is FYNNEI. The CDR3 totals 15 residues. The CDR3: CASIRELAPTDTQYF. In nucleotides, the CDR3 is TGTGCCAGCATCCGAGAGCTAGCGCCCACAGATACGCAGTATTTT.

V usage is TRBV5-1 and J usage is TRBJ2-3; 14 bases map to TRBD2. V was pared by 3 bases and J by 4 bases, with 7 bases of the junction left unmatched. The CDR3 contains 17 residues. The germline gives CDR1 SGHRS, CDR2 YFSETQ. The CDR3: CASSWGLAGVVADTQYF. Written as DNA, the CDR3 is TGCGCCAGCAGCTGGGGACTAGCGGGAGTGGTGGCAGATACGCAGTATTTT.

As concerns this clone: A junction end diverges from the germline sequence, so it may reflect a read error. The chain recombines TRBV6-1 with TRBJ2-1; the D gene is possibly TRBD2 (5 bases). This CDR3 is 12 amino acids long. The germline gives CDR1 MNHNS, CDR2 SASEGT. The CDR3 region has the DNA TGTGCCAGCAGCGAAGGAGGTCCTGAGCAGTTCTTC. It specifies CASSEGGPEQFF.

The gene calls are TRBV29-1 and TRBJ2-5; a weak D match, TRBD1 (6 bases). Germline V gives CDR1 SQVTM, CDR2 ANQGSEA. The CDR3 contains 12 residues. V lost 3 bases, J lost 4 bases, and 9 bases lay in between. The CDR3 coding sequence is TGCAGCGTTGATCAGGGGATAGAGACCCAGTACTTC. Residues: CSVDQGIETQYF.

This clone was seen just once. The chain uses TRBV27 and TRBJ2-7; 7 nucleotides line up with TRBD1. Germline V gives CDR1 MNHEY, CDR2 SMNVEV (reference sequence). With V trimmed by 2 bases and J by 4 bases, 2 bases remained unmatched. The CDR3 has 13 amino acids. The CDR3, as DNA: TGTGCCAGCAGTTTACGCAGGGGGTACGAGCAGTACTTC. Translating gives CASSLRRGYEQYF.

This CDR3 is CASSPSVGQGNEKLFF. CDR3 sequence (DNA): TGTGCCAGCTCACCTAGTGTGGGCCAGGGAAATGAAAAACTGTTTTTT. The chain recombines TRBV18 with TRBJ1-4; D possibly corresponds to TRBD1 (5 bases). This CDR3 comprises 16 residues. Trimming took 3 bases from V and 5 from J, leaving 16 bases between them. Looked up from germline, CDR1 is KGHSH and CDR2 is LQKENI.

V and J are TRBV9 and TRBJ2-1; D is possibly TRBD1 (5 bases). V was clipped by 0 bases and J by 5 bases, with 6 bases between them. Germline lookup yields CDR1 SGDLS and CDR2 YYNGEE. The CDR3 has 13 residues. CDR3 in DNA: TGTGCCAGCAGCGTAGGGGGCGACAATGAGCAGTTCTTC. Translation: CASSVGGDNEQFF.

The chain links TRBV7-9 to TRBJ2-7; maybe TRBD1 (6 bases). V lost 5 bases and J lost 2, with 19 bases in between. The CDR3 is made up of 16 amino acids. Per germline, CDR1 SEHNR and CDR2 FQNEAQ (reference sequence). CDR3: CASSPPAGDVAYEQYF. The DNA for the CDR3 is TGTGCCAGCAGCCCGCCGGCAGGGGATGTCGCCTACGAGCAGTACTTC.

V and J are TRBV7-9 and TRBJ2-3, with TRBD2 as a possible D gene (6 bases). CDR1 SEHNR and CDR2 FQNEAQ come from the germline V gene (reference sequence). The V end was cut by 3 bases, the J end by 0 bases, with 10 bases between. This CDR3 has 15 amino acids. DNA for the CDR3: TGTGCCAGCAGCTTGGTCGGGACTAGCACAGATACGCAGTATTTT. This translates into CASSLVGTSTDTQYF. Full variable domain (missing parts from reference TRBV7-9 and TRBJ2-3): DTGVSQNPRHKITKRGQNVTFRCDPISEHNRLYWYRQTLGQGPEFLTYFQNEAQLEKSRLLSDRFSAERPKGSFSTLEIQRTEQGDSAMYLCASSLVGTSTDTQYFGPGTRLTVL.

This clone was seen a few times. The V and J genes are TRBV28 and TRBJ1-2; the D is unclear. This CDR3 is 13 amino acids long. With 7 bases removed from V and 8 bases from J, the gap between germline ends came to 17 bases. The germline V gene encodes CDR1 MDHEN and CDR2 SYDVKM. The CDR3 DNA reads TGTGCCAGCACCCCGCCCAGGAAGTTGGGCTACACCTTC. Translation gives CASTPPRKLGYTF.

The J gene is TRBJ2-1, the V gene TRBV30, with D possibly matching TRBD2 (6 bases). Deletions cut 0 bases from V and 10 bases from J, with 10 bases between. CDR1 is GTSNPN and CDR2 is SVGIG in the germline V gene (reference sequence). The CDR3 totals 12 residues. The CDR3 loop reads CAWSVDGSEQFF. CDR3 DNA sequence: TGTGCCTGGAGTGTAGACGGGAGCGAGCAGTTCTTC.

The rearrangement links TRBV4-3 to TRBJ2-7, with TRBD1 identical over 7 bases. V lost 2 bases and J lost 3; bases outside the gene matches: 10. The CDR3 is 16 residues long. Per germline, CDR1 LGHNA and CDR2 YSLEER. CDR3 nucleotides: TGCGCCAGCAGCCAACAGACAGGGTTGGCGGGCTACGAGCAGTACTTC. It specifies CASSQQTGLAGYEQYF.

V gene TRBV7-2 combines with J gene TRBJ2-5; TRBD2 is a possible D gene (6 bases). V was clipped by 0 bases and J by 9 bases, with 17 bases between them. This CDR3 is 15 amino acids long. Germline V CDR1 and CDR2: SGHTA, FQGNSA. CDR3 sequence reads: CASSLAGIAGGAQYF. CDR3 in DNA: TGTGCCAGCAGCTTAGCGGGGATAGCTGGAGGGGCCCAGTACTTC.

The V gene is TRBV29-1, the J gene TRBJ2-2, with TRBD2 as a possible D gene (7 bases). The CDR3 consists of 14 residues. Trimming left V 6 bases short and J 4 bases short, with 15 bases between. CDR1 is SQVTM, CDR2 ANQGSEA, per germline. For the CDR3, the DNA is TGCAGCGTCCCCGCGGGGGCAGGCACCGGGGAGCTGTTTTTT. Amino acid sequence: CSVPAGAGTGELFF.

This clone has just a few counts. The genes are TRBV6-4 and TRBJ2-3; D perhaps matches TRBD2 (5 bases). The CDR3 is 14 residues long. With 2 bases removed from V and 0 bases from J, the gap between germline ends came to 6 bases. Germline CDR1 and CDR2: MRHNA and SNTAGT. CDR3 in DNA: TGTGCCAGCAGTGACGGGGAGAGCACAGATACGCAGTATTTT. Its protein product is CASSDGESTDTQYF.

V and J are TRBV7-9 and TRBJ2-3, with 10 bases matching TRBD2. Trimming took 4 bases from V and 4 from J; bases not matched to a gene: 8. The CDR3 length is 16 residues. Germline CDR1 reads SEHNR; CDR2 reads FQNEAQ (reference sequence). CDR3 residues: CASSWERGGRPDTQYF. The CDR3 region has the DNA TGTGCCAGCAGCTGGGAGCGGGGGGGCCGGCCAGATACGCAGTATTTT. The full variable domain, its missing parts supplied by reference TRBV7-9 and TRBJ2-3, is DTGVSQNPRHKITKRGQNVTFRCDPISEHNRLYWYRQTLGQGPEFLTYFQNEAQLEKSRLLSDRFSAERPKGSFSTLEIQRTEQGDSAMYLCASSWERGGRPDTQYFGPGTRLTVL.

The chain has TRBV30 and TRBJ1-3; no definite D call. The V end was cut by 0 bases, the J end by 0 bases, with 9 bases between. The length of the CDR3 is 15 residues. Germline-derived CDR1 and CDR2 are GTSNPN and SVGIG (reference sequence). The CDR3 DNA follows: TGTGCCTGGAGTGTAACGCGAGCCTCTGGAAACACCATATATTTT. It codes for CAWSVTRASGNTIYF.

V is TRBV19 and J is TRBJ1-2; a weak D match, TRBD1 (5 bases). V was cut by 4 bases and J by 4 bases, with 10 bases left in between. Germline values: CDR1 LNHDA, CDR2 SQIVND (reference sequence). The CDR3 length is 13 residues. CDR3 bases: TGTGCCAGTAGTAAAGGGGAACCCTATGGCTACACCTTC. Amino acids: CASSKGEPYGYTF.